This paragraph covers one T cell receptor (beta chain) sequence. The data are from a study of blood T cell repertoires in COVID-19. Across the whole study: Italy, Spain and the United States were the sources of the convalescent and acute COVID-19 samples. T cells, B-cell-depleted T cells, or PBMCs provided the cDNA or gDNA that served as material.

Unmatched junction bases numbered 6, after V lost 4 bases and J lost 4 bases. Germline V gives CDR1 LGHDT, CDR2 YNNKEL (reference sequence). This CDR3 spans 14 amino acids. Original processing methods: Estimates of nucleated cell counts were drawn from the amplification of reference gene primers. Generated by immunoSEQ multiplex PCR, the TCRdb table keeps only in-frame clones and is missing some. For V, J and clone size, that table is used; D and trimming come from the DNA. The sample has 150,000 to 200,000 clones; more than 80% are singletons. Sample: peripheral blood. The chain joins TRBV3-1 (or the pseudogene TRBV3-2) to TRBJ1-2; 7 positions match TRBD1. The TCR comes from a woman in her sixties with acute or convalescent COVID-19. The CDR3 DNA sequence: TGTGCCAGCAGCCGCCCGGGACAGACCTATGGCTACACCTTC. The encoded protein is CASSRPGQTYGYTF.